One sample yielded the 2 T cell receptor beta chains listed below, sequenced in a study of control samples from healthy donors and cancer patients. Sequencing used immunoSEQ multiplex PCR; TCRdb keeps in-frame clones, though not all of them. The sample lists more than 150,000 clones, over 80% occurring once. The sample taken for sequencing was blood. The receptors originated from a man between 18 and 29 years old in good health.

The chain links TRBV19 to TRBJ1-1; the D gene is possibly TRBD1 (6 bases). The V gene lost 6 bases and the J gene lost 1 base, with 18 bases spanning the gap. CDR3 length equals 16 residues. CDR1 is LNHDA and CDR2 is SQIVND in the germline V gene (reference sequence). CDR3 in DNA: TGTGCCAGTAGCGTACAGGGAGGGGGGAGGAACACTGAAGCTTTCTTT. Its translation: CASSVQGGGRNTEAFF.

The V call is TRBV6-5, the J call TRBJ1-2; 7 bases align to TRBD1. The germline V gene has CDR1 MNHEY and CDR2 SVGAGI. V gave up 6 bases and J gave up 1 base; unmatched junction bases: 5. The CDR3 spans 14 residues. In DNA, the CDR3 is TGTGCCAGCAGATTCGGGACAGATAACTATGGCTACACCTTC. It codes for CASRFGTDNYGYTF.